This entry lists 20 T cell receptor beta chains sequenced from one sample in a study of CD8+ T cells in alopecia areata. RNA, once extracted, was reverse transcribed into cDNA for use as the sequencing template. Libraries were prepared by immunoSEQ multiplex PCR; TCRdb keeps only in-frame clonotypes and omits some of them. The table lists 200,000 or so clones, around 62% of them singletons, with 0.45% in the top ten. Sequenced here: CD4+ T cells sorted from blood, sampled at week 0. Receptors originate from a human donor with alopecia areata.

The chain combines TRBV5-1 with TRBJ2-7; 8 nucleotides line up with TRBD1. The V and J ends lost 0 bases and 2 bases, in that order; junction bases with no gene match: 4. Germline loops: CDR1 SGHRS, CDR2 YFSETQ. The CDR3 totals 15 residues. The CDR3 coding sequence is TGCGCCAGCAGCTTGGTGTACAGGGGGACCTACGAGCAGTACTTC. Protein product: CASSLVYRGTYEQYF.

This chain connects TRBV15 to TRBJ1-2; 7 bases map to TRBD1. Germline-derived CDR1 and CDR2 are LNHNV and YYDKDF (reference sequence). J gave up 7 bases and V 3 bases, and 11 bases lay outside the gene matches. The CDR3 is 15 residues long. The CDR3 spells CATSRDSTGNRGYTF. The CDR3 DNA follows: TGTGCCACCAGCAGGGACTCGACAGGGAATCGTGGCTACACCTTC. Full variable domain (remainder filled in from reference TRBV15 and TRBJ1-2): DAMVIQNPRYQVTQFGKPVTLSCSQTLNHNVMYWYQQKSSQAPKLLFHYYDKDFNNEADTPDNFQSRRPNTSFCFLDIRSPGLGDTAMYLCATSRDSTGNRGYTFGSGTRLTVV.

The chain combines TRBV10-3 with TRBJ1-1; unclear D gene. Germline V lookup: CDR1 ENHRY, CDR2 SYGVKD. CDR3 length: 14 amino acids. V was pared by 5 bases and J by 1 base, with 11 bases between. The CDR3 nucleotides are TGTGCCATCAGTTTGGAGGGATGGAACACTGAAGCTTTCTTT. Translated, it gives CAISLEGWNTEAFF.

The CDR3 sequence: CASSLALVTAGGTDTQYF. DNA for the CDR3: TGTGCCAGCAGCTTAGCGCTTGTAACGGCTGGGGGTACAGATACGCAGTATTTT. The chain carries TRBV7-2 and TRBJ2-3, with D tentatively TRBD1 or TRBD2 (5 bases each). CDR1 and CDR2 (germline): SGHTA, FQGNSA. This CDR3 has 18 amino acids. Trimming took off 0 bases at V and 3 bases at J, with 19 bases between the two ends.

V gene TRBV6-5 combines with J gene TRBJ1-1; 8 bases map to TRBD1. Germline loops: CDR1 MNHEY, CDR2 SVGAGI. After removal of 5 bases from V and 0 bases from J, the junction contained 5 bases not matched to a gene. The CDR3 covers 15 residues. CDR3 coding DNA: TGTGCCAGCAGTCCAGGGGGCTCCATGAACACTGAAGCTTTCTTT. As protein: CASSPGGSMNTEAFF.

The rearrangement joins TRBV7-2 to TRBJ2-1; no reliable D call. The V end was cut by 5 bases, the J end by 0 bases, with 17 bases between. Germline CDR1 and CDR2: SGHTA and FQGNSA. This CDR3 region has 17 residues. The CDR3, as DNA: TGTGCCAGCAGCCTATTCTTTGAGACCCGCTCCTACAATGAGCAGTTCTTC. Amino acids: CASSLFFETRSYNEQFF.

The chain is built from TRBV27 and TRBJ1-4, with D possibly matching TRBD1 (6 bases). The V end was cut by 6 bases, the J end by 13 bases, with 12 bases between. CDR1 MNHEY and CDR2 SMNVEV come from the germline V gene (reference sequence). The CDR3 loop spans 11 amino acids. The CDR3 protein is CASSPQGGLFF. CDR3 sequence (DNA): TGTGCCAGCAGCCCACAGGGAGGACTGTTTTTT.

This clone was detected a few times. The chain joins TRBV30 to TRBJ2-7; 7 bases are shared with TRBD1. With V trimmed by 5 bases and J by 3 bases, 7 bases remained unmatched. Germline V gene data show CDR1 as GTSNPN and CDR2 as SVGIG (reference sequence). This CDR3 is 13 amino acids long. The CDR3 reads CAWAKGQSYEQYF. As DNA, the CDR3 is TGTGCCTGGGCTAAGGGACAGAGCTACGAGCAGTACTTC.

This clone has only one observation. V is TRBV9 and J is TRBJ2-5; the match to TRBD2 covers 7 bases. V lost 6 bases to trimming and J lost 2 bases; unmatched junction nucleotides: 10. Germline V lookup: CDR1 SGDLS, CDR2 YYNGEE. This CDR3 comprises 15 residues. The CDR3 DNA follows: TGTGCCAGCACCATAACTAGCGCGACACAAGAGACCCAGTACTTC. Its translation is CASTITSATQETQYF.

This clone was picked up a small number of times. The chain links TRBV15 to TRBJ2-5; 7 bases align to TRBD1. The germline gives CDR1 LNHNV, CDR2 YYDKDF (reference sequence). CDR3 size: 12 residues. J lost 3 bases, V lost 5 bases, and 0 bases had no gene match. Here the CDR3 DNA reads TGTGCCACCAGCGGGACAGAAGAGACCCAGTACTTC. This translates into CATSGTEETQYF.

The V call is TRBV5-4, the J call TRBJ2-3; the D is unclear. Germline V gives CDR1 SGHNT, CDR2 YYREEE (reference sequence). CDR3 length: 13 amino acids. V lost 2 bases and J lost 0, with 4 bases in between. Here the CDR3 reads CASSFQSTDTQYF. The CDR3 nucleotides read TGTGCCAGCAGCTTCCAGAGCACAGATACGCAGTATTTT.

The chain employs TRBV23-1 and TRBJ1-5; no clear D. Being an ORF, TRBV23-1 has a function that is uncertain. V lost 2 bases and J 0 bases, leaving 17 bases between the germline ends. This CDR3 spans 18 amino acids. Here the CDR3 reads CASSQNFRSGHSNQPQHF. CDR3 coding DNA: TGCGCCAGCAGTCAAAATTTCCGCAGTGGGCATAGCAATCAGCCCCAGCATTTT.

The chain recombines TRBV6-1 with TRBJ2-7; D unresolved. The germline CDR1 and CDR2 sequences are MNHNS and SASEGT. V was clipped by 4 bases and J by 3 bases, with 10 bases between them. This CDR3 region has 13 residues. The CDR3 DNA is TGTGCCAGCAGTGTAAGCAACGGCTACGAGCAGTACTTC. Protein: CASSVSNGYEQYF.

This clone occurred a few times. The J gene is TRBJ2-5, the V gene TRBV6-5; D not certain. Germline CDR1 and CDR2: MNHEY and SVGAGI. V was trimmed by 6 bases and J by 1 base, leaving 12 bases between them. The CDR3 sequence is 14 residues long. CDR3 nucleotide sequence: TGTGCCAGCAGCCCAAGGTTCCGCCAAGAGACCCAGTACTTC. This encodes CASSPRFRQETQYF.

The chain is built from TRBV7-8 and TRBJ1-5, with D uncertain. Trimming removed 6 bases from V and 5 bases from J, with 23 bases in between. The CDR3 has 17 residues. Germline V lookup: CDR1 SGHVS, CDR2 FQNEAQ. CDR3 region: CASSRRTATKFDQPQHF. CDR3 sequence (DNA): TGTGCCAGCAGTCGTAGGACTGCCACTAAGTTCGATCAGCCCCAGCATTTT. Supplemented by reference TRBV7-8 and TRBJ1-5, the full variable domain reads GAGVSQSPRYKVAKRGQDVALRCDPISGHVSLFWYQQALGQGPEFLTYFQNEAQLDKSGLPSDRFFAERPEGSVSTLKIQRTQQEDSAVYLCASSRRTATKFDQPQHFGDGTRLSIL.

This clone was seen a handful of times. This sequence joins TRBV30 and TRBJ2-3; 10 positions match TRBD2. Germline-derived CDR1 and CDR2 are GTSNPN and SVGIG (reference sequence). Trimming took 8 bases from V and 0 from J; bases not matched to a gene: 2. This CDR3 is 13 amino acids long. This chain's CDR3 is CARTSGSTDTQYF. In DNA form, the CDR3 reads TGTGCCAGGACTAGCGGTAGCACAGATACGCAGTATTTT.

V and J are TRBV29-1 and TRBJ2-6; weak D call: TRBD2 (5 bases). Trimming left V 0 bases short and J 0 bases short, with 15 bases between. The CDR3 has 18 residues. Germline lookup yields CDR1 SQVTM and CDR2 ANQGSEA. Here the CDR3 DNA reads TGCAGCGTTGAAGATAGTGGAGAACGGGGCTCTGGGGCCAACGTCCTGACTTTC. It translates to CSVEDSGERGSGANVLTF.

The CDR3 spells CASSLASGARGPNTGELFF. The CDR3 DNA reads as TGTGCCAGCAGCTTAGCGTCGGGCGCCCGTGGTCCAAACACCGGGGAGCTGTTTTTT. This chain joins TRBV11-1 and TRBJ2-2; D remains unclear. The ends were cut back, 0 bases at V and 2 bases at J, with 19 bases in the middle. The CDR3 is 19 residues long. CDR1 and CDR2 (germline): SGHAT, FQDESV (reference sequence).

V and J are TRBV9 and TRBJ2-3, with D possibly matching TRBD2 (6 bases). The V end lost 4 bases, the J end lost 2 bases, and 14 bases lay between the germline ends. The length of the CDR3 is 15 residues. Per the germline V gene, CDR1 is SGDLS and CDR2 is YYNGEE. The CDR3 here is CASSSGLRNTDTQYF. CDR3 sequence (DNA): TGTGCCAGCAGCTCGGGACTCCGTAACACAGATACGCAGTATTTT. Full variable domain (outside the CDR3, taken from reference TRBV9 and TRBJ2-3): DSGVTQTPKHLITATGQRVTLRCSPRSGDLSVYWYQQSLDQGLQFLIQYYNGEERAKGNILERFSAQQFPDLHSELNLSSLELGDSALYFCASSSGLRNTDTQYFGPGTRLTVL.

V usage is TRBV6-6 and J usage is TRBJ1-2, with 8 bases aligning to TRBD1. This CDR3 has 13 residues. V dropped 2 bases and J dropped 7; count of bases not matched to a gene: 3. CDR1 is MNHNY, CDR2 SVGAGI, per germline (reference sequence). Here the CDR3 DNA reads TGTGCCAGCAGTTACGGCAGGGGGCTTGGCTACACCTTC. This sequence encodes CASSYGRGLGYTF.